This passage covers 9 T cell receptor beta chains from one sample sequenced in a study of blood T cell repertoires in COVID-19. The data were produced by immunoSEQ multiplex PCR, yet TCRdb's version contains in-frame clones alone and is incomplete. Here the sample spans around 340,000 clones, 65% to 90% being singletons. The sequencing input was peripheral blood. The source is a woman aged 60-75 years with COVID-19, enrolled during active disease.

The chain recombines TRBV5-6 with TRBJ2-7, with 10 bases fitting TRBD2. The germline CDR1 and CDR2 sequences are SGHDT and YYEEEE. The ends lost 1 base at V and 6 bases at J; junction bases unmatched: 7. The CDR3 spans 15 residues. In DNA form, the CDR3 reads TGTGCCAGCAGCTTGTTGGCTAGCGGGGGCTCCGAGCAGTACTTC. It is translated as CASSLLASGGSEQYF.

This sequence joins TRBV25-1 and TRBJ2-1, with a possible D match to TRBD2 (5 bases). The CDR3 spans 14 residues. Germline V CDR1 and CDR2: MGHDK, SYGVNS. The V and J ends lost 9 bases and 2 bases respectively, with 14 bases between them. The CDR3: CASQRGPTYNEQFF. CDR3 DNA: TGTGCCAGTCAACGAGGGCCCACCTACAATGAGCAGTTCTTC.

This chain connects TRBV6-2 or TRBV6-3 to TRBJ1-2; possible D gene TRBD1, 6 bases. V gave up 4 bases and J gave up 1 base, with 10 bases separating them. This CDR3 region has 14 residues. Per germline, CDR1 MNHEY and CDR2 SVGEGT. This chain's CDR3 is CASSSYRDNYGYTF. The DNA of the CDR3 is TGTGCCAGCAGTTCCTACAGGGATAACTATGGCTACACCTTC.

This sequence joins TRBV25-1 and TRBJ2-5, with 8 bases identical to TRBD2. The germline gives CDR1 MGHDK, CDR2 SYGVNS. V was clipped by 7 bases and J by 4 bases; unmatched bases: 5. The length of the CDR3 is 13 residues. Here the CDR3 DNA reads TGTGCCAGCAAGGGTAGCGGGATAGAGACCCAGTACTTC. Its translation: CASKGSGIETQYF.

This chain connects TRBV11-2 to TRBJ2-2, with 8 bases matching TRBD2. There are 16 residues in the CDR3. The V gene's germline CDR1 is SGHAT and CDR2 FQNNGV. V was clipped by 4 bases and J by 6 bases; unmatched bases: 10. Here the CDR3 DNA reads TGTGCCAGCAGCTGGTGGGCGGGGGGTAATCCCGGGGAGCTGTTTTTT. Translating it yields CASSWWAGGNPGELFF.

The V and J genes are TRBV9 and TRBJ2-1; weak D call: TRBD2 (5 bases). V dropped 4 bases and J dropped 7 bases, with 9 bases sitting between them. CDR3 size: 12 residues. Germline CDR1 reads SGDLS; CDR2 reads YYNGEE. The CDR3 spells CASSLAGNEQFF. CDR3 in DNA: TGTGCCAGCAGCCTAGCCGGGAATGAGCAGTTCTTC.

This clone was recorded a few times. The junction shows a germline mismatch at one end, possibly a read error. The chain employs TRBV7-9 and TRBJ2-7, with D tentatively TRBD2 (5 bases). Germline values: CDR1 SEHNR, CDR2 FQNEAQ (reference sequence). The CDR3 spans 13 residues. The CDR3 DNA reads as TGTGCCAGCAGCTTAAGTGGGCAAGACAATCGGGAATTC. Amino acids: CASSLSGQDNREF.

The chain couples TRBV27 to TRBJ1-5, with D possibly TRBD1 on 6 matching bases. V was shortened by 6 bases and J by 0 bases, with 12 bases between the two germline ends. This CDR3 has 15 residues. Germline V lookup: CDR1 MNHEY, CDR2 SMNVEV (reference sequence). The CDR3 DNA reads TGTGCCAGCAGCAGAGAGGGGGATAGCAATCAGCCCCAGCATTTT. Its translation is CASSREGDSNQPQHF.

This chain links TRBV18 with TRBJ2-3, with 8 nucleotides matching TRBD2. CDR1 and CDR2 from the germline V gene are KGHSH and LQKENI. V gave up 3 bases and J gave up 3 bases; unmatched junction bases: 5. The CDR3 has 15 residues. The CDR3 DNA sequence: TGTGCCAGCTCACCCGCGGGGGGACGAACAGATACGCAGTATTTT. Translating gives CASSPAGGRTDTQYF.